A selection of T cell receptor beta chains follows, all from one sample in a study of metastatic and nonmetastatic thyroid tumors. Through MiXCR, TCRdb re-clonotyped the PCR reads. The data contain tens of thousands of clones, about 20% of them singletons. Material for sequencing was blood. Receptor source: a female donor with papillary thyroid cancer or a benign thyroid nodule (not recorded which). Some clones in this sample may be carry-over from other donors' samples. Both conserved end residues are part of each CDR3. Each record gives: clone size, V gene, J gene, D gene, CDR3 length, CDR3 DNA, CDR3 protein. A D gene is named only where the DNA matches it firmly. Only part of the rows carry a size: once, few, many, or a class if the clone is expanded.

many	TRBV18	TRBJ2-1	-	16	TGTGCCAGCTCATCTACCTTAGGGGGGCCAGACAATGAGCAGTTCTTC	CASSSTLGGPDNEQFF
-	TRBV27	TRBJ1-6	TRBD1	17	TGTGCCAGCAGTATATCCTCGACCGGGACAGCTTATTCACCCCTCCACTTT	CASSISSTGTAYSPLHF
many	TRBV19	TRBJ2-3	TRBD2	14	TGTGCCAGTAAACCTAGCGGGAGCACAGATACGCAGTATTTT	CASKPSGSTDTQYF
many	TRBV28	TRBJ2-7	-	13	TGTGCCAGCAGTTTGGCCGCTTCCTACGAGCAGTACTTC	CASSLAASYEQYF
many	TRBV5-1	TRBJ1-3	-	17	TGCGCCAGCAGCCCTCGTACAGGTCCGGGAGGAGGAAACACCATATATTTT	CASSPRTGPGGGNTIYF
many	TRBV4-1	TRBJ2-7	TRBD2	15	TGCGCCAGCAGCCAAGAGCCACTAGCGGGAGTCGAGCAGTACTTC	CASSQEPLAGVEQYF
-	TRBV28	TRBJ1-5	-	16	TGTGCCAGCAGTTTAAGTGGTCTCTATAGCAATCAGCTCCAGCATTTT	CASSLSGLYSNQLQHF
many	TRBV11-2	TRBJ2-3	-	11	TGTGCCAGCAGTGCTCAAGATACGCAGTATTTT	CASSAQDTQYF
few	TRBV28	TRBJ2-7	TRBD2	16	TGTGCCAGCAGTCAACGAAGAGGGAGGGACCCCTACGAGCAGTACTTC	CASSQRRGRDPYEQYF
many	TRBV5-1	TRBJ1-4	TRBD1	16	TGCGCCAGCAGGATGACAGGGGTAGCAACTAATGAAAAACTGTTTTTT	CASRMTGVATNEKLFF
many	TRBV30	TRBJ1-5	-	13	TGTGCCTGGAGTGTATGGGGTGACCAGCCCCAGCATTTT	CAWSVWGDQPQHF
-	TRBV11-3	TRBJ2-2	-	14	TGTGCCAGCAGCTTAGGACGGGCCGCCGGGGAGCTGTTTTTT	CASSLGRAAGELFF
once	TRBV20-1	TRBJ1-1	-	14	TGCAGTGCTAGGCGTATTGGTGGGGACTCTGAAGCGTTCTTT	CSARRIGGDSEAFF
many	TRBV9	TRBJ2-3	TRBD2	16	TGTGCCAGCAGCCCGAGACTAGCGGGAGGCACAGATACGCAGTATTTT	CASSPRLAGGTDTQYF
once	TRBV7-2	TRBJ2-7	-	15	TGTGCCAGCAGCTTATGTGGAACGGGAGTGAACGAGCAGTACTTC	CASSLCGTGVNEQYF
-	TRBV19	TRBJ1-5	-	13	TGTGCCAGTAGTAATACGCGCCACCAGCCCCAGCATTTT	CASSNTRHQPQHF
few	TRBV28	TRBJ2-5	-	14	TGTGCCAGCAGTTTGTCAGGGCGGTATGAGACCCAGTACTTC	CASSLSGRYETQYF
many	TRBV7-2	TRBJ1-5	-	16	TGTGCCAGCAGCTTGCAACCGACAGGCAATGGTCAGCCCCAGCATTTT	CASSLQPTGNGQPQHF
-	TRBV9	TRBJ2-3	-	14	TGTGCCAGCAGCGTAGAACACTCCACAGATACGCAGTATTTT	CASSVEHSTDTQYF
many	TRBV24-1	TRBJ2-2	TRBD2	16	TGTGCCACCAGACGGACTAGCGGGAGTTTCACCGGGGAGCTGTTTTTT	CATRRTSGSFTGELFF
many	TRBV6-6	TRBJ2-3	TRBD1	17	TGTGCCAGCAGTTACAGGGGGCAGACCTCCCCCACAGATACGCAGTATTTT	CASSYRGQTSPTDTQYF
many	TRBV7-3	TRBJ2-2	TRBD2	15	TGTGCCAGCAGCTTGGGGACTAGCTTCCCCGGGGAGCTGTTTTTT	CASSLGTSFPGELFF
many	TRBV5-6	TRBJ2-1	TRBD2	15	TGTGCCAGCAGAACCCTAGCGGGAGCGAACAATGAGCAGTTCTTC	CASRTLAGANNEQFF
many	TRBV7-8	TRBJ1-1	-	16	TGTGCCAGCAGCTCCCAGTATGGCGATGGGGACACTGAAGCTTTCTTT	CASSSQYGDGDTEAFF
many	TRBV6-1	TRBJ2-7	-	14	TGTGCCAGCAGTGAAAACTTAGGAATGTACGAGCAGTACTTC	CASSENLGMYEQYF
many	TRBV7-8	TRBJ1-4	TRBD1	17	TGTGCCAGCAGCCCTAGGGGCCCGGGACAGGGTGCAGAAAAACTGTTTTTT	CASSPRGPGQGAEKLFF
few	TRBV6-1	TRBJ2-7	-	14	TGTGCCAGCCGAGAGGGTTGGACGGGTTACGAGCAGTACTTC	CASREGWTGYEQYF
many	TRBV28	TRBJ2-3	-	14	TGTGCCAGCAGCGGTGGTTCTGGCGGGGATACGCAGTATTTT	CASSGGSGGDTQYF